This TCR beta chain appears in the sequencing data of a study of identical twins. Each CDR3 protein is one row after TCRdb ran MiXCR on the 5' RACE reads. The table has hundreds of thousands of distinct CDR3 sequences, 21% seen once. This clonotype showed up many times. CDR1 and CDR2 from the germline V gene are MNHEY and SVGEGT. V gave up 4 bases and J gave up 4 bases; unmatched junction bases: 10. This CDR3 has 15 residues. The same specimen was also included in a second study, on T cells expressing NK-cell markers.

The TCR was taken from a woman between 18 and 29 years old in good health. This chain connects TRBV6-2 or TRBV6-3 to TRBJ2-7; the match to TRBD2 covers 7 bases. Sample: PBMCs. The CDR3 here is CASSSGSSGEYEQYF. In DNA form, the CDR3 reads TGTGCCAGCAGTTCCGGGTCTAGCGGAGAATACGAGCAGTACTTC.